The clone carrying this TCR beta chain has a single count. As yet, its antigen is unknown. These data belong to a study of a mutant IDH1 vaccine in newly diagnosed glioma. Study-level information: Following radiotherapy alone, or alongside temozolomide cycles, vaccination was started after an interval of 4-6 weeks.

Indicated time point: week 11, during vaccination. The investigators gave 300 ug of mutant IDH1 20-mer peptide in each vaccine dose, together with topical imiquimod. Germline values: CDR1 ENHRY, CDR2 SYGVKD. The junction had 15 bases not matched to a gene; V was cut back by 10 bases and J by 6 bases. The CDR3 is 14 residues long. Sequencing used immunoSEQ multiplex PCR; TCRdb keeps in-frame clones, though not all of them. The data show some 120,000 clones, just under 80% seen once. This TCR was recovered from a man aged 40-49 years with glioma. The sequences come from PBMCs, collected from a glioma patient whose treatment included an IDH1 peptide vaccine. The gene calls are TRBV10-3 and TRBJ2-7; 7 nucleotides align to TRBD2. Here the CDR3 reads CATSESGVWAEQYF. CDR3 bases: TGTGCCACGTCGGAAAGCGGGGTTTGGGCCGAGCAGTACTTC.